Each of the 5 T cell receptor beta chains below was sequenced from the same sample in a study of shared clonotypes between healthy human individuals. Naive CD8 cells lacked CD45RO, underwent positive selection for CCR7 and left out terminally differentiated effector memory CD45RA+ cells. Profiled with immunoSEQ multiplex PCR; TCRdb holds only in-frame clones, not every one. The profile shows about 2 million clones, 85% to 95% of them singletons. The sequenced sample consisted of naive CD8+ T cells sorted from blood. Every receptor here comes from a young man in good health.

This rearrangement joins TRBV9 to TRBJ2-1; D perhaps matches TRBD1 (6 bases). CDR1 and CDR2 from the germline V gene are SGDLS and YYNGEE. Trimming stripped 4 bases from V and 12 bases from J, with 14 bases between. This CDR3 is built from 12 residues. CDR3 in DNA: TGTGCCAGCAGCAATACAGGGTGGGGGCAGTTCTTC. Amino acid sequence: CASSNTGWGQFF.

The chain uses TRBV5-1 and TRBJ2-5, with 7 bases fitting TRBD2. Germline CDR1 is SGHRS and CDR2 is YFSETQ. V lost 1 base to trimming and J lost 4 bases; unmatched junction nucleotides: 10. The CDR3 spans 16 residues. The chain's CDR3 is CASSLQEGWEGETQYF. The DNA for the CDR3 is TGCGCCAGCAGCTTGCAGGAGGGTTGGGAGGGAGAGACCCAGTACTTC. Based on the CDR3 plus reference TRBV5-1 and TRBJ2-5, the full variable domain is KAGVTQTPRYLIKTRGQQVTLSCSPISGHRSVSWYQQTPGQGLQFLFEYFSETQRNKGNFPGRFSGRQFSNSRSEMNVSTLELGDSALYLCASSLQEGWEGETQYFGPGTRLLVL.

This chain joins TRBV5-6 and TRBJ2-5; 9 bases are a match to TRBD1. Germline V gene sequence: CDR1 SGHDT, CDR2 YYEEEE. J was trimmed by 0 bases and V by 4 bases; bases with no gene match: 7. This CDR3 region has 16 residues. CDR3 amino acids: CASSIGTGLYQETQYF. CDR3 nucleotides: TGTGCCAGCAGCATAGGGACAGGGCTGTACCAAGAGACCCAGTACTTC.

This clone is a singleton in its sample. The CDR3 loop reads CASSPLAGVNTGELFF. The DNA of the CDR3 is TGTGCCAGCAGCCCCCTGGCGGGGGTTAACACCGGGGAGCTGTTTTTT. This sequence joins TRBV6-6 and TRBJ2-2; 7 positions match TRBD2. This CDR3 region has 16 residues. Losses at the gene ends were 6 bases for V and 2 bases for J; bases not matched to a gene: 9. CDR1 is MNHNY and CDR2 is SVGAGI in the germline V gene (reference sequence).

With respect to this clone: The sample has other DNA sequences that encode this CDR3 too. V is TRBV13 and J is TRBJ2-7; 8 nucleotides line up with TRBD1. V shed 6 bases, J shed 2 bases, and the junction held 6 bases outside the gene matches. Germline V gene sequence: CDR1 PRHDT, CDR2 FYEKMQ (reference sequence). This CDR3 region has 14 residues. The CDR3 coding sequence is TGTGCCAGCAGTCCCGGGACAGGTACCTACGAGCAGTACTTC. Translation gives CASSPGTGTYEQYF.